These 2 T cell receptor beta chains originate from one sample sequenced in a study of blood T cells in healthy people across ages. PCR was performed a second time for about 7 to 12 cycles using a sample-barcoded 5' primer and a J-beta primer mix. Each CDR3 protein gets one entry after TCRdb re-called the 5' RACE reads with MiXCR. The sample carries nearly 800,000 distinct CDR3 sequences, just over 55% recorded once. Sequencing input: blood. The origin of the receptors is a middle-aged man in good health.

The J gene is TRBJ2-7, the V gene TRBV4-2, with 15 bases matching TRBD2. The junction had 5 bases not matched to a gene; V was cut back by 1 base and J by 7 bases. Germline assignment: CDR1 LGHNA and CDR2 YNFKEQ. The CDR3 consists of 16 residues. CDR3 sequence (DNA): TGTGCCAGCAGCCAAGGGGGACTAGCGGGAGGCGGAGAGCAGTACTTC. This translates into CASSQGGLAGGGEQYF.

The chain combines TRBV28 with TRBJ2-7, with no clear D. The V gene's germline CDR1 is MDHEN and CDR2 SYDVKM. The CDR3 loop spans 16 amino acids. Trimming shortened V by 2 bases and J by 0 bases, and 14 bases separated the two germline ends. The CDR3 sequence is CASSLGVVSSSYEQYF. DNA for the CDR3: TGTGCCAGCAGTTTAGGAGTGGTAAGCTCCTCCTACGAGCAGTACTTC.